A single sample gave rise to the 7 T cell receptor beta chains below, sequenced in a study of CD8 T cells in Susac syndrome. Random hexamers were used to reverse transcribe the RNA input (0.5 to 1 ug). One entry per CDR3 protein, called by TCRdb with MiXCR from the immunoSEQ multiplex PCR reads. Of 75,000 to 100,000 distinct CDR3 sequences listed, approximately 95% are singletons. The material sequenced was CD8+ T cells from PBMCs. The receptors come from a human donor with Susac syndrome.

The chain links TRBV30 to TRBJ1-1; no definite D call. Germline loops: CDR1 GTSNPN, CDR2 SVGIG (reference sequence). The CDR3 spans 13 residues. The V and J ends lost 5 bases and 0 bases respectively, with 10 bases between them. CDR3 sequence: CAWEMAVNTEAFF. The CDR3 DNA sequence: TGTGCCTGGGAGATGGCAGTGAACACTGAAGCTTTCTTT.

V usage is TRBV25-1 and J usage is TRBJ2-5, with D uncertain. The V end lost 4 bases, the J end lost 5 bases, and 11 bases lay between the germline ends. Germline values: CDR1 MGHDK, CDR2 SYGVNS. This CDR3 has 13 residues. CDR3 DNA: TGTGCCAGCAGTGCCATGGGGTTCGAGACCCAGTACTTC. Amino acid sequence: CASSAMGFETQYF.

The gene calls are TRBV7-9 and TRBJ2-7, with D possibly TRBD1 on 6 matching bases. Trimming shortened V by 3 bases and J by 5 bases, and 14 bases separated the two germline ends. CDR3 length: 14 amino acids. Germline V gene lookup returns CDR1 SEHNR and CDR2 FQNEAQ (reference sequence). CDR3 residues: CASSLTGPGDEQYF. The CDR3 DNA reads TGTGCCAGCAGCTTGACGGGCCCAGGGGACGAGCAGTACTTC.

The chain couples TRBV4-2 to TRBJ2-2; 15 bases fit TRBD2. The CDR3 totals 19 residues. Germline lookup yields CDR1 LGHNA and CDR2 YNFKEQ. The ends lost 0 bases at V and 7 bases at J; junction bases unmatched: 9. The CDR3 loop is CASSQEWSGLAGGSGELFF. The CDR3 region has the DNA TGTGCCAGCAGCCAAGAATGGTCGGGACTAGCGGGGGGCAGCGGGGAGCTGTTTTTT.

This sequence joins TRBV9 and TRBJ1-2; D perhaps matches TRBD1 (5 bases). CDR1 SGDLS and CDR2 YYNGEE come from the germline V gene. Deletions cut 2 bases from V and 0 bases from J, with 8 bases between. There are 14 residues in the CDR3. CDR3 coding DNA: TGTGCCAGCAGCGTGACAGAATCTAACTATGGCTACACCTTC. Translated: CASSVTESNYGYTF.

The chain links TRBV19 to TRBJ2-7; the match to TRBD2 covers 9 bases. V shed 3 bases, J shed 4 bases, and the junction held 7 bases outside the gene matches. This CDR3 spans 15 amino acids. CDR1 is LNHDA, CDR2 SQIVND, per germline (reference sequence). CDR3 nucleotides: TGTGCCAGTAGTATTGGTCTAGCGGGATTTTACGAGCAGTACTTC. Its translation is CASSIGLAGFYEQYF.

The chain recombines TRBV4-3 with TRBJ1-5, with 7 positions matching TRBD1. From germline, CDR1 is LGHNA and CDR2 YSLEER. Trimming cost V 4 bases and J 9 bases; bases outside gene matches: 9. The CDR3 consists of 14 residues. CDR3 sequence: CASSPDRARPPQHF. For the CDR3, the DNA is TGCGCCAGCAGCCCCGACAGGGCCCGGCCGCCCCAGCATTTT.